The 26 T cell receptor beta chains reported below all come from one sample, sequenced in a study of cytomegalovirus exposure and HLA in healthy donors. The PCR was carried out with 60 Vbeta primers and 13 Jbeta primers. Clones were read by immunoSEQ multiplex PCR, and TCRdb kept only the in-frame ones, dropping some. The data hold about 160,000 clones, with roughly 80% observed a single time. The sequencing sample was made of PBMCs. Receptors were obtained from a female donor in good health and CMV-seronegative.

The chain recombines TRBV5-1 with TRBJ2-5; D perhaps matches TRBD1 (5 bases). The CDR3 is 14 residues long. V lost 0 bases and J lost 2, with 8 bases in between. Germline loops: CDR1 SGHRS, CDR2 YFSETQ. CDR3 DNA sequence: TGCGCCAGCAGCTTGGGGGGCCTGCAAGAGACCCAGTACTTC. Its translation: CASSLGGLQETQYF.

The V gene is TRBV7-9, the J gene TRBJ2-7, with a tentative D call TRBD2 (6 bases). This CDR3 is 16 amino acids long. CDR1 SEHNR and CDR2 FQNEAQ come from the germline V gene (reference sequence). Trimming cost V 5 bases and J 0 bases, with 17 bases left between them. The DNA of the CDR3 is TGTGCCAGCAGCCGCGGGTTCGGGAGAAGCTCCTACGAGCAGTACTTC. Translation: CASSRGFGRSSYEQYF.

This chain links TRBV5-1 with TRBJ1-1; TRBD1 might be the D (5 bases). Trimming pared 5 bases from V and 0 bases from J, leaving 14 bases between. The germline V gene encodes CDR1 SGHRS and CDR2 YFSETQ. This CDR3 region has 15 residues. CDR3 loop: CASRGGVALNTEAFF. In DNA form, the CDR3 reads TGCGCCAGCAGGGGGGGGGTGGCCCTGAACACTGAAGCTTTCTTT.

The chain has TRBV7-2 and TRBJ2-1; D perhaps matches TRBD2 (6 bases). The CDR3 has 17 amino acids. Germline CDR1 and CDR2: SGHTA and FQGNSA. V gave up 5 bases and J gave up 5 bases, with 22 bases separating them. CDR3 amino acids: CASSRRGRSDPNNEQFF. CDR3 DNA: TGTGCCAGCAGCCGGAGGGGACGGAGTGATCCAAACAATGAGCAGTTCTTC.

This chain links TRBV5-6 with TRBJ1-6; 8 positions agree with TRBD1. This CDR3 spans 17 amino acids. With 4 bases clipped from V and 8 bases from J, the junction kept 14 bases outside the gene matches. CDR1 SGHDT and CDR2 YYEEEE come from the germline V gene. Here the CDR3 DNA reads TGTGCCAGCAGCCCGGGGACCGGGACAGGTTATGATTCACCCCTCCACTTT. This gives the protein CASSPGTGTGYDSPLHF.

The V call is TRBV2, the J call TRBJ2-7; 8 bases align to TRBD1. This CDR3 contains 16 residues. V was pared by 0 bases and J by 0 bases, with 4 bases of the junction left unmatched. From germline, CDR1 is SNHLY and CDR2 FYNNEI. DNA of the CDR3: TGTGCCAGCAGTGAAGCGCGAACAGGGGGCTCCTACGAGCAGTACTTC. Amino acids: CASSEARTGGSYEQYF.

The V and J genes are TRBV2 and TRBJ1-1; D unresolved. There are 14 residues in the CDR3. CDR1 is SNHLY, CDR2 FYNNEI, per germline. V lost 3 bases to trimming and J lost 8 bases, with 16 bases between them. In DNA form, the CDR3 reads TGTGCCAGCAGTGATGTGATTTCGGGGAGCGAAGCTTTCTTT. Translating it yields CASSDVISGSEAFF.

The chain joins TRBV11-2 to TRBJ2-1; 10 bases are shared with TRBD2. The V gene's germline CDR1 is SGHAT and CDR2 FQNNGV. With V trimmed by 6 bases and J by 4 bases, 6 bases remained unmatched. CDR3 length equals 15 residues. This CDR3 reads CASRLPSGGYNEQFF. CDR3 nucleotides: TGTGCCAGCAGGCTGCCTAGCGGGGGTTACAATGAGCAGTTCTTC.

The chain links TRBV5-6 to TRBJ2-5, with 8 bases lining up with TRBD1. The DNA matches TRBJ2-7 better at its end, which makes the J call doubtful. Germline loops: CDR1 SGHDT, CDR2 YYEEEE. The CDR3 totals 16 residues. CDR3 DNA sequence: TGTGCCAGCAGCCCCACCCTAGGGACAGGTGGCTACGAGCAGTACTTC. Residues: CASSPTLGTGGYEQYF.

The rearrangement joins TRBV5-1 to TRBJ1-4, with TRBD1 matching over 8 bases. Germline CDR1 reads SGHRS; CDR2 reads YFSETQ. V shed 4 bases and J 8 bases; nucleotides not matched to a gene: 10. The CDR3 is 15 residues long. The CDR3, as DNA: TGCGCCAGCAGCCTATCGGACAGGGCCGGGGAAAAACTGTTTTTT. This translates into CASSLSDRAGEKLFF.

The V and J genes are TRBV2 and TRBJ1-3; unclear D gene. V was pared by 5 bases and J by 1 base, with 15 bases between. This CDR3 region has 16 residues. Germline assignment: CDR1 SNHLY and CDR2 FYNNEI. CDR3 DNA: TGTGCCAGCAGTCCAGCCCGGGGATTATCTGGAAACACCATATATTTT. Translated, it gives CASSPARGLSGNTIYF.

This clone was detected only a few times. The CDR3 bases are TGTGCCAGCACCGTAGGGACTAGCGGGAGCTCCGAGCAGTACTTC. Its translation: CASTVGTSGSSEQYF. This chain joins TRBV2 and TRBJ2-5; 14 positions agree with TRBD2. The J call may not be correct, given that the DNA end is closer to TRBJ2-7. This CDR3 region has 15 residues. Germline CDR1 is SNHLY and CDR2 is FYNNEI.

The rearrangement joins TRBV7-3 to TRBJ2-1, with 8 bases matching TRBD1. The germline V gene encodes CDR1 SGHTA and CDR2 FQGTGA. The CDR3 runs 15 residues. Trimming cost V 6 bases and J 2 bases; bases outside gene matches: 6. CDR3 in amino acids: CASRSDRAPYNEQFF. The CDR3 nucleotides are TGTGCCAGCAGATCGGACAGGGCCCCCTACAATGAGCAGTTCTTC.

The chain employs TRBV11-2 and TRBJ1-1; D is unresolved. The CDR3 length is 12 residues. Trimming removed 3 bases from V and 1 base from J, with 3 bases in between. CDR1 and CDR2 from the germline V gene are SGHAT and FQNNGV. CDR3 nucleotide sequence: TGTGCCAGCAGCTTGCGGAACACTGAAGCTTTCTTT. Protein sequence: CASSLRNTEAFF.

V and J are TRBV7-2 and TRBJ2-7; maybe TRBD2 (5 bases). Trimming shortened V by 0 bases and J by 2 bases, and 8 bases separated the two germline ends. This CDR3 region has 14 residues. Germline V gene sequence: CDR1 SGHTA, CDR2 FQGNSA. The CDR3 DNA reads TGTGCCAGCAGCTTAGCGGTGAGGGCCTACGAGCAGTACTTC. Translation gives CASSLAVRAYEQYF.

The genes are TRBV19 and TRBJ1-5, with 8 bases identical to TRBD1. Germline CDR1 LNHDA, CDR2 SQIVND (reference sequence). CDR3 length: 15 residues. V was clipped by 6 bases and J by 4 bases; unmatched bases: 8. The CDR3 loop is CASSWTGIQNQPQHF. CDR3 nucleotide sequence: TGTGCCAGTAGCTGGACAGGGATACAAAATCAGCCCCAGCATTTT.

The chain recombines TRBV5-6 with TRBJ1-1; D may be TRBD1 (5 bases). The germline gives CDR1 SGHDT, CDR2 YYEEEE. The CDR3 has 14 residues. V was shortened by 4 bases and J by 4 bases, with 14 bases between the two germline ends. The DNA for the CDR3 is TGTGCCAGCAGCCCGCGCGGGGGGGGCACTGAAGCTTTCTTT. Translation gives CASSPRGGGTEAFF.

CDR3 nucleotide sequence: TGCAGTACAGGACTAGAAGGGACCCAGTACTTC. It yields the protein CSTGLEGTQYF. The chain carries TRBV20-1 and TRBJ2-5, with 7 bases identical to TRBD2. This CDR3 has 11 residues. Germline V gene lookup returns CDR1 DFQATT and CDR2 SNEGSKA (reference sequence). J gave up 7 bases and V 8 bases, and 7 bases lay outside the gene matches.

V and J are TRBV10-3 and TRBJ1-2; 8 nucleotides agree with TRBD1. CDR1 and CDR2 (germline): ENHRY, SYGVKD. The CDR3 is made up of 16 amino acids. Trimming at V came to 0 bases and at J to 8 bases, leaving 11 bases not matched to a gene. DNA of the CDR3: TGTGCCATCAGTGAGTCGAGCGGGACAGGCGTAACCGGCTACACCTTC. Protein product: CAISESSGTGVTGYTF.

Of note for this clone: A read error may produce the germline difference seen at one junction end. This chain's CDR3 is CASSLGTGDQLQHF. The DNA of the CDR3 is TGCGCCAGCAGCTTAGGGACAGGGGATCAGCTCCAGCATTTT. J is TRBJ1-5 and V is TRBV5-1, with TRBD1 identical over 10 bases. CDR1 SGHRS and CDR2 YFSETQ come from the germline V gene. CDR3 length equals 14 residues.

The gene calls are TRBV18 and TRBJ1-1, with D perhaps matching TRBD1 (6 bases). Looked up from germline, CDR1 is KGHSH and CDR2 is LQKENI. This CDR3 is built from 15 residues. The germline V and J ends were trimmed by 3 bases and 3 bases, with 14 bases remaining between them. Here the CDR3 reads CASSPGGGADTEAFF. The CDR3 DNA sequence: TGTGCCAGCTCACCTGGGGGGGGCGCGGACACTGAAGCTTTCTTT.

The sample holds one count of this clone. The V call is TRBV27, the J call TRBJ1-5, with 9 bases identical to TRBD1. This CDR3 spans 15 amino acids. Germline V gene sequence: CDR1 MNHEY, CDR2 SMNVEV (reference sequence). With 4 bases clipped from V and 1 base from J, the junction kept 2 bases outside the gene matches. CDR3 loop: CASSSGTGSNQPQHF. The CDR3 coding sequence is TGTGCCAGCAGTTCTGGGACAGGGAGCAATCAGCCCCAGCATTTT.

In its sample, this clone was seen once. The chain uses TRBV5-1 and TRBJ2-7, with D tentatively TRBD2 (5 bases). The ends were cut back, 0 bases at V and 9 bases at J, with 19 bases in the middle. The CDR3 sequence is 15 residues long. Germline loops: CDR1 SGHRS, CDR2 YFSETQ. CDR3 amino acids: CASSLARPGIGGQYF. The CDR3 bases are TGCGCCAGCAGCTTGGCGAGACCTGGGATAGGAGGGCAGTACTTC.

The CDR3: CASSLGRREETQYF. In nucleotides, the CDR3 is TGTGCCAGCAGCTTGGGCAGGCGCGAAGAGACCCAGTACTTC. The V gene is TRBV11-2, the J gene TRBJ2-5; no definite D call. The CDR3 consists of 14 residues. V was trimmed by 3 bases and J by 3 bases, leaving 11 bases between them. In germline, CDR1 is SGHAT, CDR2 FQNNGV.

V gene TRBV7-9 combines with J gene TRBJ1-4; 11 bases align to TRBD1. This CDR3 is 16 amino acids long. Per the germline V gene, CDR1 is SEHNR and CDR2 is FQNEAQ (reference sequence). After removal of 4 bases from V and 6 bases from J, the junction contained 7 bases not matched to a gene. CDR3 sequence reads: CASSWTGGDVYEKLFF. CDR3 coding DNA: TGTGCCAGCAGCTGGACAGGGGGCGACGTATATGAAAAACTGTTTTTT. Combining the CDR3 with reference TRBV7-9 and TRBJ1-4 gives the whole variable domain DTGVSQNPRHKITKRGQNVTFRCDPISEHNRLYWYRQTLGQGPEFLTYFQNEAQLEKSRLLSDRFSAERPKGSFSTLEIQRTEQGDSAMYLCASSWTGGDVYEKLFFGSGTQLSVL.

This clone was observed once. The chain combines TRBV30 with TRBJ2-7; TRBD2 might be the D (5 bases). V was pared by 0 bases and J by 3 bases, with 9 bases between. This CDR3 has 13 amino acids. Germline V gene sequence: CDR1 GTSNPN, CDR2 SVGIG (reference sequence). This CDR3 is CAWSVAGSYEQYF. In nucleotides, the CDR3 is TGTGCCTGGAGTGTGGCGGGCAGCTACGAGCAGTACTTC.